This TCR beta chain was sequenced in a study of blood T cell repertoires in COVID-19. About the study: From the United States, Italy and Spain came samples of acute and convalescent COVID-19.

How the authors handled the data: Amplifying reference gene primers gave estimates of nucleated cell counts. Sequenced by immunoSEQ multiplex PCR; TCRdb stores in-frame clones only, minus some. V, J and clone size are those of that table, while D and trimming were read from the DNA. The sample records some 150,000 clones, around 84% being singletons. Germline V lookup: CDR1 SEHNR, CDR2 FQNEAQ (reference sequence). CDR3 length: 17 residues. Trimming pared 1 base from V and 6 bases from J, leaving 18 bases between. Sequencing input: peripheral blood. This sequence joins TRBV7-9 and TRBJ2-2; D possibly corresponds to TRBD1 (6 bases). This receptor was obtained from a human donor with acute or convalescent COVID-19. The donor label of this sample is uncertain. CDR3 sequence: CASSLVAGGAKAGELFF. The CDR3 DNA reads TGTGCCAGCAGCTTAGTCGCTGGGGGCGCGAAGGCCGGGGAGCTGTTTTTT. Complete variable domain (other parts from reference TRBV7-9 and TRBJ2-2): DTGVSQNPRHKITKRGQNVTFRCDPISEHNRLYWYRQTLGQGPEFLTYFQNEAQLEKSRLLSDRFSAERPKGSFSTLEIQRTEQGDSAMYLCASSLVAGGAKAGELFFGEGSRLTVL.